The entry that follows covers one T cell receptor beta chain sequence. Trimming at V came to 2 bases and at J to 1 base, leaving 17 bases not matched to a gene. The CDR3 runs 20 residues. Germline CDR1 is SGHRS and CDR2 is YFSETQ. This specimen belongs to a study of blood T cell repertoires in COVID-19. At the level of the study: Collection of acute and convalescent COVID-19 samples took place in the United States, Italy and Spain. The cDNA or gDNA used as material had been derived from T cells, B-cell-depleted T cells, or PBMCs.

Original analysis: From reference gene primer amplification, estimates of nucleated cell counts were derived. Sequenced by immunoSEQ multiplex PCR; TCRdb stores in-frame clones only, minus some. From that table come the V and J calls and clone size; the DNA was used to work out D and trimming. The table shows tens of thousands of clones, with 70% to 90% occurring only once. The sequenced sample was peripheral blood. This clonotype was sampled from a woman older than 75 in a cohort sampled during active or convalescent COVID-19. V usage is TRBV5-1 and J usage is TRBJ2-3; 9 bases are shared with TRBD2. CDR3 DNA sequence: TGCGCCAGCAGCTTTTGGGGCAGGGGGGCGACTAGCGGCGGCACAGATACGCAGTATTTT. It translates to CASSFWGRGATSGGTDTQYF.